This T cell receptor beta chain was identified during a study of OX40 agonist ivuxolimab in advanced cancers. Study summary: Dose-escalation subjects each had hepatocellular carcinoma, melanoma, renal cell or head and neck cancer. Prior anti-PD-1, anti-PD-L1 or anti-CTLA-4 therapy did not bar entry, and roughly 40% had some.

The germline CDR1 and CDR2 sequences are MNHEY and SVGAGI. The ends were cut back, 8 bases at V and 0 bases at J, with 5 bases in the middle. CDR3 length: 13 residues. General study findings and limits: At doses 0.1 to 3.0 mg/kg, CD4+ and CD8+ clones expanded.

The assay was immunoSEQ multiplex PCR, and TCRdb's table has in-frame clones only and misses some. The sample contains approximately 84,000 clones, 90% to 95% of which appear only once. This clone appeared a single time. Its specificity is not known. The TCR originated in an adult with an advanced solid tumor such as melanoma, head and neck, liver or kidney cancer. Sequences were derived from CD4+ or CD8+ T cells sorted from blood, sampled in a trial of the OX40 agonist ivuxolimab. The chain couples TRBV6-5 to TRBJ1-6; D is ambiguous. The CDR3 DNA is TGTGCCAGCTCCACCTCCTATAATTCACCCCTCCACTTT. The encoded protein is CASSTSYNSPLHF.